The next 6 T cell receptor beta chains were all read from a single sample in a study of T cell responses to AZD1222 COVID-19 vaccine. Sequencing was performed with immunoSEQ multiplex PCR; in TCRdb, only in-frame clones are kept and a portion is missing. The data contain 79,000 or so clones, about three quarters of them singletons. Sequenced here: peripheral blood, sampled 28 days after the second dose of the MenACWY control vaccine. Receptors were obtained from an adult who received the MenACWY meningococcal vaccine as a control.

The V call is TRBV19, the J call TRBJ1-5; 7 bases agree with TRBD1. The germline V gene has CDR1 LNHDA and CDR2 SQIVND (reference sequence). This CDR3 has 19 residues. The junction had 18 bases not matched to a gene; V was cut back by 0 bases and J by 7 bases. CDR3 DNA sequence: TGTGCCAGTAGTATAGATTTCCGGACAGGCCTCACGGGGATCCAGCCCCAGCATTTT. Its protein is CASSIDFRTGLTGIQPQHF.

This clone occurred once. The chain's CDR3 is CASIWDPVNIQYF. CDR3 sequence (DNA): TGTGCCAGCATCTGGGATCCGGTAAACATTCAGTACTTC. The chain uses TRBV5-8 and TRBJ2-4; D not resolved. V gave up 6 bases and J gave up 6 bases, with 13 bases separating them. In germline, CDR1 is SGHTS, CDR2 YDEGEE. The CDR3 runs to 13 residues.

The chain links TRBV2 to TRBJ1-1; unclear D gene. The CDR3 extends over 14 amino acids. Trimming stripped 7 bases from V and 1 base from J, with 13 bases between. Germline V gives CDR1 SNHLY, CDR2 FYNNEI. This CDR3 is CASKGGYRNTEAFF. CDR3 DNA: TGTGCCAGCAAGGGTGGTTATAGGAACACTGAAGCTTTCTTT.

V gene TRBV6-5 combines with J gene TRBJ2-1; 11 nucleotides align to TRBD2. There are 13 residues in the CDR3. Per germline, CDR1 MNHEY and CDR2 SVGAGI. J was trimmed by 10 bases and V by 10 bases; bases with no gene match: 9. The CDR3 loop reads CATQRGTSGEQFF. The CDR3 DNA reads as TGTGCCACCCAACGCGGGACTAGCGGAGAGCAGTTCTTC.

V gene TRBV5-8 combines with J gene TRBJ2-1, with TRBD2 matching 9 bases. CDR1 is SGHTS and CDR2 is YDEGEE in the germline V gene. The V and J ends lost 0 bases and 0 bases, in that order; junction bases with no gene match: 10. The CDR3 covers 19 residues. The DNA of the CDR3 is TGTGCCAGCAGCTTGGCCGGGCTAGCGGGGCCGAGCTCCTACAATGAGCAGTTCTTC. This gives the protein CASSLAGLAGPSSYNEQFF.

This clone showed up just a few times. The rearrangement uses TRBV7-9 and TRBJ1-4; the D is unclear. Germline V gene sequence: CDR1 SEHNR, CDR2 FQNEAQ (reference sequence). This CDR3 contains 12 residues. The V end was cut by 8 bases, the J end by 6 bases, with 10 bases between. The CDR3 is CASVGRDEKLFF. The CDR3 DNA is TGTGCCAGCGTCGGACGTGATGAAAAACTGTTTTTT. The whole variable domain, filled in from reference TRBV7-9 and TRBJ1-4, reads DTGVSQNPRHKITKRGQNVTFRCDPISEHNRLYWYRQTLGQGPEFLTYFQNEAQLEKSRLLSDRFSAERPKGSFSTLEIQRTEQGDSAMYLCASVGRDEKLFFGSGTQLSVL.